This T cell receptor beta chain was obtained from a study of ipilimumab plus nivolumab after autologous stem cell transplantation. The V gene's germline CDR1 is SGHRS and CDR2 YFSETQ. The CDR3 covers 16 residues. Unmatched junction bases numbered 9, after V lost 4 bases and J lost 0 bases. Profiled with immunoSEQ multiplex PCR; TCRdb holds only in-frame clones, not every one. The table includes more than 12,000 clones, roughly 74% detected once. Patients got ipilimumab 1 mg/kg beginning 14 to 28 days post-transplant. The sequences come from PBMCs, collected in a trial of ipilimumab plus nivolumab as post-transplant consolidation. This receptor was taken from a male donor with primary mediastinal lymphoma. The V gene is TRBV5-1, the J gene TRBJ1-1; 7 bases align to TRBD1. DNA of the CDR3: TGCGCCAGCAGCGTGAGAGGGGGCGGATTGAACACTGAAGCTTTCTTT. Its translation: CASSVRGGGLNTEAFF.